These 5 T cell receptor beta chains were sequenced from one sample in a study of early T cells in non-severe SARS-CoV-2 infection. Each CDR3 protein is one row after TCRdb ran MiXCR on the 5' RACE reads. The sample consists of about 99,000 distinct CDR3 sequences, over 15% of them appearing once. Sample: whole blood. The receptor source for this set is an adult who was a healthcare worker with PCR-confirmed SARS-CoV-2 infection or an uninfected control (not recorded which).

A note on this clonotype: A clone one base away is much larger, so this may be a read error. V and J are TRBV5-4 and TRBJ1-6; no firm D call. Germline V gene lookup returns CDR1 SGHNT and CDR2 YYREEE (reference sequence). The ends were cut back, 4 bases at V and 5 bases at J, with 10 bases in the middle. The CDR3 consists of 14 residues. CDR3: CASSRRTNNSPLHF. CDR3 nucleotide sequence: TGTGCCAGCAGCCGCCGGACGAATAATTCACCCCTCCACTTT.

V usage is TRBV4-3 and J usage is TRBJ2-5; 14 bases line up with TRBD2. This CDR3 spans 17 amino acids. J gave up 6 bases and V 0 bases, and 6 bases lay outside the gene matches. The V gene's germline CDR1 is LGHNA and CDR2 YSLEER. The CDR3 region is CASSQDMGTSGRQTQYF. CDR3 nucleotides: TGCGCCAGCAGCCAAGATATGGGGACTAGCGGGAGACAGACCCAGTACTTC.

J is TRBJ1-1 and V is TRBV2, with TRBD1 as a possible D gene (5 bases). The CDR3 has 14 amino acids. V lost 10 bases, J lost 2 bases, and 17 bases lay in between. Germline CDR1 reads SNHLY; CDR2 reads FYNNEI. CDR3: CATTAVDRNTEAFF. The CDR3 coding sequence is TGTGCCACCACGGCTGTTGACAGAAACACTGAAGCTTTCTTT.

This chain connects TRBV6-5 to TRBJ1-2; D gene unclear. Germline V lookup: CDR1 MNHEY, CDR2 SVGAGI. The CDR3 contains 13 residues. Trimming took 6 bases from V and 8 from J, leaving 16 bases between them. The CDR3 DNA sequence: TGTGCCAGCAGAACGGGCCTATCGGGAGGCTACACCTTC. Its protein is CASRTGLSGGYTF.

The gene calls are TRBV5-6 and TRBJ1-2, with TRBD1 matching over 8 bases. The CDR3 has 14 residues. Looked up from germline, CDR1 is SGHDT and CDR2 is YYEEEE. Unmatched junction bases numbered 3, after V lost 0 bases and J lost 5 bases. In nucleotides, the CDR3 is TGTGCCAGCAGCTTGGAGACAGGGGAGTATGGCTACACCTTC. Its protein is CASSLETGEYGYTF.